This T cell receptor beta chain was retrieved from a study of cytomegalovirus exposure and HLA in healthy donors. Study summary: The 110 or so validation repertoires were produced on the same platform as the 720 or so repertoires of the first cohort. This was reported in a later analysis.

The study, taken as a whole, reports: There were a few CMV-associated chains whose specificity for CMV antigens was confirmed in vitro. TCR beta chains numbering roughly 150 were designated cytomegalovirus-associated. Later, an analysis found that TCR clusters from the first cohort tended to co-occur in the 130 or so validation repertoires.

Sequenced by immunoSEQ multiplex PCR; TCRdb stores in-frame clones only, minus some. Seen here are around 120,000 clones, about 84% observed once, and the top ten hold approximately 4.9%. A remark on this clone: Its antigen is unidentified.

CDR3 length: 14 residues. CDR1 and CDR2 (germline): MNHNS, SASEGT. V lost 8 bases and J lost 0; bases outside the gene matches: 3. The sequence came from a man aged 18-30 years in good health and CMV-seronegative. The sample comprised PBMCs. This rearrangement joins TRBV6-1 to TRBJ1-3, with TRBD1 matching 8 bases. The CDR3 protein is CASGTGGSGNTIYF. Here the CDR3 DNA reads TGTGCCAGCGGAACAGGGGGCTCTGGAAACACCATATATTTT.